This TCR beta chain is drawn from a study of cytomegalovirus exposure and HLA in healthy donors. Findings of the study overall: As a later analysis showed, a missense DCLRE1C variant was linked to trimming of TCR beta V- and J-genes. Solely CMV serostatus was available to characterize immune exposure.

PCR used 60 Vbeta primers and 13 Jbeta primers. Authors' analysis steps: An analysis that came later counted 77 million or so unique TCR beta chains, roughly 11 million shared. Data came from immunoSEQ multiplex PCR; TCRdb stores just in-frame clones and leaves some out. V, J and clone size are taken as reported in that table, and D and trimming were inferred from the DNA itself. Of 150,000 to 200,000 clones in the sample, around 78% were seen once. This clone showed up just once. Its antigen remains unknown. Material for sequencing was PBMCs. The clonotype was recovered from a woman in her forties in good health and CMV-seronegative.

CDR3 residues: CASSYGGTVDNEQFF. The CDR3 DNA reads as TGCGCCAGCTCTTATGGCGGGACCGTCGACAATGAGCAGTTCTTC. The V and J genes are TRBV5-1 and TRBJ2-1, with a tentative D call TRBD2 (6 bases). Trimming cost V 7 bases and J 5 bases, with 19 bases left between them. Germline CDR1 is SGHRS and CDR2 is YFSETQ. The CDR3 length is 15 residues.